This T cell receptor (beta chain) emerged from a study of low-dose radiotherapy and immunotherapy resistance in tumors. This clonotype was counted many times. Time point described: before trial treatment. There are 12 residues in the CDR3. Germline V gene sequence: CDR1 LGHDT, CDR2 YNNKEL (reference sequence). Trimming stripped 6 bases from V and 0 bases from J, with 6 bases between. First-strand cDNA relied on TRAV- and TRBV-specific primers spanning alpha and beta chains. The authors ran 15 to 20 PCR cycles to amplify TCRs with a constant-region primer and V-primer adapter. TCRdb reprocessed the reads via MiXCR and lists one record per CDR3 protein. This table has more than 85,000 distinct CDR3 sequences, just under 9.5% appearing once.

This clonotype was sampled from a male donor with prostate cancer. This chain connects TRBV3-1 to TRBJ2-7; the D is unclear. The starting material was PBMCs, obtained before treatment. CDR3 residues: CASSHSSYEQYF. CDR3 nucleotides: TGTGCCAGCAGTCATAGCTCCTACGAGCAGTACTTC.